This T cell receptor (beta chain) was obtained from a study of blood T cell repertoires in COVID-19. Turning to the study itself: Samples came from the United States, Italy and Spain, spanning acute and convalescent COVID-19.

The V gene's germline CDR1 is LNHDA and CDR2 SQIVND (reference sequence). The CDR3 has 15 amino acids. J lost 4 bases, V lost 5 bases, and 4 bases had no gene match. TCRdb keeps only in-frame clones here, not all; method: immunoSEQ multiplex PCR. This table holds 60,000 to 70,000 clones, around nine tenths found once. This TCR came from a woman in her sixties with acute or convalescent COVID-19. Material: peripheral blood. The chain joins TRBV19 to TRBJ2-3, with 12 bases identical to TRBD2. CDR3 nucleotides: TGTGCCAGTAGTCGGACTAGCGGGGTCGCAGATACGCAGTATTTT. It translates to CASSRTSGVADTQYF.